This entry lists 12 T cell receptor beta chains sequenced from one sample in a study of human thymus T cells (dated by TCRdb to 2019 to 2021). Receptors were amplified or captured by the immunoSEQ multiplex PCR assay. The table comes from immuneACCESS by way of TCRdb, which keeps in-frame sequences with V and J called. Part of the clones is missing from these tables; in studies checked, under half for an unresolved V gene and the rest for unknown reasons. Here the sample has under 95,000 clones; roughly 94% occur a single time. Around 0.037% of the sample comes from the top ten. Thymus tissue was obtained as surgical resects removed during corrective cardiac surgery. The sample consisted of thymus tissue. These receptors originate from a girl less than two years old with a congenital heart defect but otherwise immunologically healthy.

A single count supports this clone. The chain is built from TRBV7-9 and TRBJ2-3; 11 bases agree with TRBD2. The junction had 3 bases not matched to a gene; V was cut back by 5 bases and J by 2 bases. The germline V gene has CDR1 SEHNR and CDR2 FQNEAQ (reference sequence). CDR3 length: 15 amino acids. The chain's CDR3 is CASSQGLAATDTQYF. As DNA, the CDR3 is TGTGCCAGCAGCCAGGGACTAGCGGCCACAGATACGCAGTATTTT. The complete variable domain, with remaining parts taken from reference TRBV7-9 and TRBJ2-3, reads DTGVSQNPRHKITKRGQNVTFRCDPISEHNRLYWYRQTLGQGPEFLTYFQNEAQLEKSRLLSDRFSAERPKGSFSTLEIQRTEQGDSAMYLCASSQGLAATDTQYFGPGTRLTVL.

The chain is built from TRBV7-2 and TRBJ1-5; TRBD1 is a possible D gene (5 bases). Germline loops: CDR1 SGHTA, CDR2 FQGNSA. The V end was cut by 1 base, the J end by 2 bases, with 18 bases between. The CDR3 is 18 residues long. The CDR3 here is CASSLGRTVLGGNQPQHF. In DNA, the CDR3 is TGTGCCAGCAGCTTAGGCCGGACTGTCTTAGGGGGCAATCAGCCCCAGCATTTT.

The chain employs TRBV10-2 and TRBJ1-3; 11 positions match TRBD1. The CDR3 loop spans 15 amino acids. The germline CDR1 and CDR2 sequences are WSHSY and SAAADI. The V segment lost 5 bases and the J segment 4 bases; nucleotides outside the gene matches: 4. The CDR3 DNA sequence: TGCGCCAGCAGTACGGACAGGGGGCTCGGAAACACCATATATTTT. Its protein is CASSTDRGLGNTIYF.

J is TRBJ2-7 and V is TRBV2, with D possibly matching TRBD2 (6 bases). The CDR3 is 16 amino acids. Trimming took off 6 bases at V and 2 bases at J, with 20 bases between the two ends. The germline gives CDR1 SNHLY, CDR2 FYNNEI. This CDR3 reads CASSPGGVFGTYEQYF. Here the CDR3 DNA reads TGTGCCAGCAGCCCCGGGGGTGTGTTTGGGACCTACGAGCAGTACTTC.

The chain has TRBV30 and TRBJ1-3; maybe TRBD1 (6 bases). Germline assignment: CDR1 GTSNPN and CDR2 SVGIG (reference sequence). Trimming pared 0 bases from V and 0 bases from J, leaving 21 bases between. The CDR3 spans 19 residues. CDR3 sequence reads: CAWSVTPLLTGHSGNTIYF. CDR3 nucleotide sequence: TGTGCCTGGAGTGTAACACCCCTACTGACAGGCCACTCTGGAAACACCATATATTTT.

The rearrangement joins TRBV7-2 to TRBJ1-1; D is ambiguous. Germline V lookup: CDR1 SGHTA, CDR2 FQGNSA. This CDR3 contains 10 residues. The CDR3 sequence is CGGVGTEAFF. For the CDR3, the DNA is TGTGGTGGCGTCGGTACTGAAGCTTTCTTT.

This chain joins TRBV18 and TRBJ2-5, with no clear D. The germline CDR1 and CDR2 sequences are KGHSH and LQKENI. The CDR3 runs 14 residues. V was pared by 0 bases and J by 2 bases, with 7 bases between. In DNA, the CDR3 is TGTGCCAGCTCACCACCGGAAGTACAAGAGACCCAGTACTTC. Its protein product is CASSPPEVQETQYF.

This chain links TRBV10-3 with TRBJ1-1; no clear D. CDR3 length equals 14 residues. Germline-derived CDR1 and CDR2 are ENHRY and SYGVKD. Trimming took 3 bases from V and 1 from J, leaving 9 bases between them. In DNA form, the CDR3 reads TGTGCCATCAGTGACCCGGCTCCGAACACTGAAGCTTTCTTT. It specifies CAISDPAPNTEAFF.

The chain employs TRBV6-5 and TRBJ1-2; D perhaps matches TRBD1 (6 bases). Per germline, CDR1 MNHEY and CDR2 SVGAGI. The CDR3 is made up of 13 amino acids. Trimming took 2 bases from V and 6 from J, leaving 10 bases between them. Written as DNA, the CDR3 is TGTGCCAGCAGTTACGTCAGGGGACATGGCTACACCTTC. Amino acid sequence: CASSYVRGHGYTF.

This clone occurred once. V usage is TRBV4-1 and J usage is TRBJ2-3; TRBD2 agrees at 7 bases. From germline, CDR1 is MGHRA and CDR2 YSYEKL. With 4 bases clipped from V and 4 bases from J, the junction kept 20 bases outside the gene matches. The CDR3 sequence is 19 residues long. CDR3 in amino acids: CASSLSSGPGLSFPDTQYF. The CDR3 DNA reads TGCGCCAGCAGCCTCTCTTCTGGTCCGGGACTAAGTTTCCCAGATACGCAGTATTTT.

The rearrangement links TRBV7-9 to TRBJ2-2; 7 bases agree with TRBD2. V was clipped by 1 base and J by 7 bases; unmatched bases: 9. The CDR3 extends over 16 amino acids. Germline loops: CDR1 SEHNR, CDR2 FQNEAQ (reference sequence). CDR3 region: CASSLGREGPLGELFF. The CDR3 coding sequence is TGTGCCAGCAGCTTAGGAAGGGAGGGGCCTCTCGGGGAGCTGTTTTTT.

The chain recombines TRBV11-3 with TRBJ2-1; D is unresolved. Deletions cut 5 bases from V and 5 bases from J, with 7 bases between. The CDR3 is 12 amino acids. CDR1 is SGHNT, CDR2 YENEEA, per germline. The CDR3 coding sequence is TGTGCCAGCAGCGGCATCGACAATGAGCAGTTCTTC. Protein product: CASSGIDNEQFF. Looking up the rest from reference TRBV11-3 and TRBJ2-1 gives the full variable domain: EAGVVQSPRYKIIEKKQPVAFWCNPISGHNTLYWYLQNLGQGPELLIRYENEEAVDDSQLPKDRFSAERLKGVDSTLKIQPAELGDSAVYLCASSGIDNEQFFGPGTRLTVL.